What follows are 19 T cell receptor beta chains derived from one specimen sequenced in a study of Ad26.COV2.S vaccination and SARS-CoV-2 variants. Treatment here: over 15 received Ad26.COV2.S at low or high dose, single or two shots; 5 received placebo; per-sample allocation not given. Sampling occurred on day 63 after the first vaccine or placebo injection. The protocol was immunoSEQ multiplex PCR, while the TCRdb copy is restricted to in-frame clones and leaves out a portion. The sample consists of about 320,000 clones, 85% of them appearing once. Sequenced here: peripheral blood, sampled in a trial of Ad26.COV2.S vaccine versus placebo. The receptors here all came from a person aged 18 to 65 who received the Ad26.COV2.S COVID-19 vaccine or a placebo.

The CDR3 nucleotides read TGTGCCAGCAGCGAAGGACAGGGGATGACCACTGAAGCTTTCTTT. It translates to CASSEGQGMTTEAFF. V gene TRBV4-2 combines with J gene TRBJ1-1; TRBD1 agrees at 9 bases. Losses at the gene ends were 5 bases for V and 4 bases for J; bases not matched to a gene: 8. CDR1 is LGHNA, CDR2 YNFKEQ, per germline. The CDR3 is 15 residues long.

The chain employs TRBV28 and TRBJ2-5; D possibly matches TRBD1 or TRBD2 (5 bases each). This CDR3 is built from 16 residues. Germline CDR1 is MDHEN and CDR2 is SYDVKM. With 2 bases removed from V and 5 bases from J, the gap between germline ends came to 18 bases. The CDR3 loop is CASSLGTSPTLETQYF. As DNA, the CDR3 is TGTGCCAGCAGTTTAGGGACGTCTCCGACATTGGAGACCCAGTACTTC.

The chain joins TRBV11-3 to TRBJ2-7; 7 bases fit TRBD1. This CDR3 region has 17 residues. V lost 5 bases to trimming and J lost 0 bases; unmatched junction nucleotides: 13. Germline V gene sequence: CDR1 SGHNT, CDR2 YENEEA. Written as DNA, the CDR3 is TGTGCCAGCAGCGCCCCCGGGACAGCAAAAACCTCCTACGAGCAGTACTTC. Protein product: CASSAPGTAKTSYEQYF. Based on the CDR3 plus reference TRBV11-3 and TRBJ2-7, the full variable domain is EAGVVQSPRYKIIEKKQPVAFWCNPISGHNTLYWYLQNLGQGPELLIRYENEEAVDDSQLPKDRFSAERLKGVDSTLKIQPAELGDSAVYLCASSAPGTAKTSYEQYFGPGTRLTVT.

The J gene is TRBJ1-5, the V gene TRBV12-3 or TRBV12-4; no firm D call. CDR3 length: 13 amino acids. V was pared by 5 bases and J by 0 bases, with 5 bases between. The CDR3 protein is CASSQHSNQPQHF. The CDR3 DNA follows: TGTGCCAGCAGTCAGCATAGCAATCAGCCCCAGCATTTT.

The chain joins TRBV7-2 to TRBJ1-5; D remains ambiguous. The CDR3 is 12 residues long. The V end was cut by 1 base, the J end by 8 bases, with 6 bases between. Germline-derived CDR1 and CDR2 are SGHTA and FQGNSA. CDR3 sequence (DNA): TGTGCCAGCAGCTTAGGCCAGAAGCCCCAGCATTTT. Residues: CASSLGQKPQHF.

V is TRBV5-6 and J is TRBJ2-6, with 7 nucleotides matching TRBD1. J was trimmed by 2 bases and V by 8 bases; bases with no gene match: 7. This CDR3 comprises 15 residues. Germline CDR1 SGHDT, CDR2 YYEEEE. The CDR3 region has the DNA TGTGCCAGTACCCAGGGGGATGCTGGGGCCAACGTCCTGACTTTC. This codes for CASTQGDAGANVLTF.

Only one count was recorded for this clone. The gene calls are TRBV4-2 and TRBJ1-5; D gene ambiguous. This CDR3 region has 15 residues. Germline CDR1 LGHNA, CDR2 YNFKEQ. Trimming took off 2 bases at V and 6 bases at J, with 14 bases between the two ends. The DNA for the CDR3 is TGTGCCAGCAGCCAACAAAGTTCCCCGGGTCAGCCCCAGCATTTT. Translating it yields CASSQQSSPGQPQHF.

This clone has more than one count but fewer than ten. The rearrangement uses TRBV28 and TRBJ1-5; the D gene is possibly TRBD1 (6 bases). This CDR3 has 16 amino acids. Germline V gene lookup returns CDR1 MDHEN and CDR2 SYDVKM. V shed 5 bases and J shed 5 bases, with 19 bases lying between them. CDR3 nucleotides: TGTGCCAGCAGTGCCCTCCAGGGGAGGAAGGATCAGCCCCAGCATTTT. It codes for CASSALQGRKDQPQHF. Drawing the rest from reference TRBV28 and TRBJ1-5, the complete variable domain is DVKVTQSSRYLVKRTGEKVFLECVQDMDHENMFWYRQDPGLGLRLIYFSYDVKMKEKGDIPEGYSVSREKKERFSLILESASTNQTSMYLCASSALQGRKDQPQHFGDGTRLSIL.

V usage is TRBV4-2 and J usage is TRBJ1-1; D possibly corresponds to TRBD1 (6 bases). Germline V CDR1 and CDR2: LGHNA, YNFKEQ. The CDR3 spans 14 residues. V lost 5 bases to trimming and J lost 1 base, with 11 bases between them. This chain's CDR3 is CASSSGTPNTEAFF. The CDR3 DNA is TGTGCCAGCAGCTCCGGGACACCGAACACTGAAGCTTTCTTT.

The V gene is TRBV13, the J gene TRBJ2-7, with TRBD2 matching 9 bases. Germline V gene sequence: CDR1 PRHDT, CDR2 FYEKMQ (reference sequence). The CDR3 sequence is 15 residues long. With V trimmed by 5 bases and J by 2 bases, 7 bases remained unmatched. The CDR3, as DNA: TGTGCCAGCAGCAGGAAGCGGGGGGTTACCTACGAGCAGTACTTC. Protein: CASSRKRGVTYEQYF.

The V and J genes are TRBV11-1 and TRBJ1-2; the match to TRBD1 covers 8 bases. The germline V gene encodes CDR1 SGHAT and CDR2 FQDESV (reference sequence). With V trimmed by 5 bases and J by 4 bases, 9 bases remained unmatched. The CDR3 sequence is 15 residues long. CDR3 sequence: CASSISGTGSYGYTF. DNA for the CDR3: TGTGCCAGCAGCATCTCCGGGACAGGATCCTATGGCTACACCTTC.

The rearrangement links TRBV6-6 to TRBJ2-7; D is unresolved. Germline CDR1 MNHNY, CDR2 SVGAGI (reference sequence). CDR3 length: 11 amino acids. Trimming left V 4 bases short and J 7 bases short, with 8 bases between. The CDR3 region has the DNA TGTGCCAGCAGTTCGATAGGTGAGCAGTACTTC. It translates to CASSSIGEQYF.

This clone was detected once. The rearrangement joins TRBV6-5 to TRBJ1-3, with a possible D match to TRBD1 (5 bases). V was cut by 8 bases and J by 3 bases, with 11 bases left in between. Germline V gives CDR1 MNHEY, CDR2 SVGAGI. This CDR3 has 13 amino acids. The CDR3 sequence is CASRGEDGNTIYF. DNA of the CDR3: TGTGCCAGCCGGGGGGAAGATGGAAACACCATATATTTT.

The chain combines TRBV5-1 with TRBJ2-5, with D possibly being TRBD1 (5 bases). The CDR3 loop spans 13 amino acids. Germline V gene data show CDR1 as SGHRS and CDR2 as YFSETQ. The V end lost 5 bases, the J end lost 1 base, and 9 bases lay between the germline ends. CDR3 in DNA: TGCGCCAGCAGACCAGGGCCCCAAGAGACCCAGTACTTC. This gives the protein CASRPGPQETQYF.

The chain carries TRBV21-1 and TRBJ2-2; the table's D call TRBD1 went unverified against the DNA. TRBV21-1 is marked as a pseudogene. The length of the CDR3 is 24 residues. The CDR3 is CASSKPYPPGAQALPPMNTGELFF. In nucleotides, the CDR3 is TGTGCCAGCAGCAAACCTTACCCCCCTGGGGCCCAGGCCCTACCGCCGATGAACACCGGGGAGCTGTTTTTT.

CDR3 nucleotides: TGTGCCAGCTCACCGGGACAGGGTATCACTGAAGCTTTCTTT. Translation gives CASSPGQGITEAFF. The rearrangement uses TRBV18 and TRBJ1-1; 9 nucleotides align to TRBD1. V was clipped by 3 bases and J by 4 bases; unmatched bases: 3. This CDR3 is built from 14 residues. Germline CDR1 is KGHSH and CDR2 is LQKENI.

This clone was observed a handful of times. This sequence joins TRBV6-6 and TRBJ1-1, with D possibly being TRBD1 (5 bases). Deletions cut 1 base from V and 6 bases from J, with 9 bases between. CDR3 length: 13 amino acids. Germline lookup yields CDR1 MNHNY and CDR2 SVGAGI (reference sequence). The CDR3 here is CASSYWGAAEAFF. The CDR3 DNA sequence: TGTGCCAGCAGTTACTGGGGCGCGGCTGAAGCTTTCTTT.

This clone came up a few times. This rearrangement joins TRBV7-9 to TRBJ2-7; D is uncertain. The CDR3 length is 12 residues. The V gene lost 5 bases and the J gene lost 4 bases, with 9 bases spanning the gap. Germline V lookup: CDR1 SEHNR, CDR2 FQNEAQ (reference sequence). Here the CDR3 DNA reads TGTGCCAGCAGCCGGACGAATTACGAGCAGTACTTC. Amino acid sequence: CASSRTNYEQYF.

The gene calls are TRBV10-3 and TRBJ2-2; no definite D call. Trimming took 2 bases from V and 4 from J, leaving 8 bases between them. The CDR3 is 14 amino acids. The germline V gene has CDR1 ENHRY and CDR2 SYGVKD. CDR3 amino acids: CAISEDRATGELFF. CDR3 nucleotide sequence: TGTGCCATCAGTGAGGATCGGGCCACCGGGGAGCTGTTTTTT.